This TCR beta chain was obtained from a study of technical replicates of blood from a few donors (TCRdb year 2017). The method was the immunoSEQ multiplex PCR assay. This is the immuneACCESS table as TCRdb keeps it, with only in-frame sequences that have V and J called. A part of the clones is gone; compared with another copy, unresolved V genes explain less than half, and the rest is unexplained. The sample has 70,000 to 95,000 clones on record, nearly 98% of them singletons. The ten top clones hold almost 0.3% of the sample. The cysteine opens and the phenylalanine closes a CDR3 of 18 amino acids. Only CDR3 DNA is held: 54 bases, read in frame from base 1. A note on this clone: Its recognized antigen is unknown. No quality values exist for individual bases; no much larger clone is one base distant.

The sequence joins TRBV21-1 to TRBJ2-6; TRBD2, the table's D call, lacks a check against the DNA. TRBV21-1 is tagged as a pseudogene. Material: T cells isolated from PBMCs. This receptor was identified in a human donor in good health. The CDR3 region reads CASSKTSGGYSGANVLTF. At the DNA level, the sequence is TGTGCCAGCAGCAAAACTAGCGGGGGATACTCTGGGGCCAACGTCCTGACTTTC.